This T cell receptor (beta chain) was identified in a study of CD8+CD57+ T cells in acquired aplastic anemia. The J segment lost 7 bases and the V segment lost 4 bases, leaving 5 bases of the junction unmatched. Per germline, CDR1 LGHNA and CDR2 YSLEER. This CDR3 is 15 amino acids long. Those patients picked for sequencing had displayed CD8+CD57+ cell expansion on flow cytometry. This clonotype was observed at least ten times. TCR beta VDJ and CDR3 profiling used genomic DNA as template. TCRdb passed the reads through MiXCR, listing each CDR3 protein once. The sample lists fewer than 250,000 distinct CDR3 sequences; approximately 45% were seen once.

Input material: sorted CD4+, CD8+, or CD8+CD57+ T cells (not recorded which) from PBMCs. V is TRBV4-3 and J is TRBJ2-5; TRBD2 matches at 14 bases. The TCR was taken from a human donor with aplastic anemia. CDR3 protein: CASSPGTSGGGTQYF. The CDR3 nucleotides are TGCGCCAGCAGCCCCGGGACTAGCGGGGGAGGGACCCAGTACTTC.